The text below deals with one T cell receptor (beta chain). Original analysis: Estimation of nucleated cell counts relied on the amplification of reference gene primers. Using immunoSEQ multiplex PCR, the repertoire was profiled, and TCRdb retains in-frame clones only, with some absent. The DNA was the basis for D and trimming; V, J and clone size are from that table. The sample has 250,000 to 350,000 clones, 87% seen once. This CDR3 is built from 12 residues. Trimming left V 3 bases short and J 9 bases short, with 9 bases between. The data originate from a study of blood T cell repertoires in COVID-19. Study-level background: In each case, the material was cDNA or gDNA derived from T cells, B-cell-depleted T cells, or PBMCs.

Sequencing was done on a sample of PBMCs or T cells enriched from blood (not recorded which). The rearrangement links TRBV23-1 to TRBJ2-1; a possible D gene is TRBD2 (6 bases). Being an ORF, TRBV23-1 has a function that is uncertain. This clonotype originated in a woman aged 18 to 35 who had recovered from COVID-19. CDR3 in DNA: TGCGCCAGCAGTCACAGGAGGGGTGAGCAGTTCTTC. This translates into CASSHRRGEQFF.